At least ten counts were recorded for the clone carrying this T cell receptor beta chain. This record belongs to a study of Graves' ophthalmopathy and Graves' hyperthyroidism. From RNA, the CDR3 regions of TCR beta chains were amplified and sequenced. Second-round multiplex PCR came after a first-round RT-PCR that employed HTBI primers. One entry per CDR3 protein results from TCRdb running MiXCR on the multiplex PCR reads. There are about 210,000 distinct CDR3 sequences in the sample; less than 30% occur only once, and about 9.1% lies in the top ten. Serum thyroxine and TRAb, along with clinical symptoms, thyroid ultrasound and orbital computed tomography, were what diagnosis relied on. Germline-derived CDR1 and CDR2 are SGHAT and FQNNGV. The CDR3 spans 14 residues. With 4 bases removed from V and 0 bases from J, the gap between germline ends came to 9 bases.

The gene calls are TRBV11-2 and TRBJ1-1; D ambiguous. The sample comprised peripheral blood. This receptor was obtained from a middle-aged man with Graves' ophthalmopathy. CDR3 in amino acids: CASSSARMNTEAFF. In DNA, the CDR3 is TGTGCCAGCAGCTCGGCCCGGATGAACACTGAAGCTTTCTTT.